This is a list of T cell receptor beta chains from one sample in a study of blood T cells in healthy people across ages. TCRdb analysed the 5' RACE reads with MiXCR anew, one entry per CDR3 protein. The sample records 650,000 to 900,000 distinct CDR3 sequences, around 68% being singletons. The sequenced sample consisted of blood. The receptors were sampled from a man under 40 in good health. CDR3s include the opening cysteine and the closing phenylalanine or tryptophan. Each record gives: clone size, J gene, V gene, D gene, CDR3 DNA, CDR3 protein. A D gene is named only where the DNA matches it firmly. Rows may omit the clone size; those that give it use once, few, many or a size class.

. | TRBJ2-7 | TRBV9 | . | TGTGCCAGCAGCGTAGGGAAAGGTGCCTACGAGCAGTACTTC | CASSVGKGAYEQYF
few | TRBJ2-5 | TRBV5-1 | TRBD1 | TGCGCCAGCAGCCGGGACAGGGACCAAGAGACCCAGTACTTC | CASSRDRDQETQYF
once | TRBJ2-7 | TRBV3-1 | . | TGTGCCAGCAGCACCTGGACAGCCTCCTACGAGCAGTACTTC | CASSTWTASYEQYF
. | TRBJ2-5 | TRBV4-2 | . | TGTGCCAGCAGCCTTGGGACTCAAAGGTTTGAGACCCAGTACTTC | CASSLGTQRFETQYF
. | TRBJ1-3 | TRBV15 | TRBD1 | TGTGCCACCAGCAGATCGACAGGGCCGAACTCTGGAAACACCATATATTTT | CATSRSTGPNSGNTIYF
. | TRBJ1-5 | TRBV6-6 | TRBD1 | TGTGCCAGCAGCAAACAGGGGGCGGGCAATCAGCCCCAGCATTTT | CASSKQGAGNQPQHF
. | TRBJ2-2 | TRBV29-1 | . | TGCAGCGTGTCAAGTGGGGTTCTGGACACCGGGGAGCTGTTTTTT | CSVSSGVLDTGELFF
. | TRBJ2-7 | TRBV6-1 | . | TGTGCCAGCAGTGAGGCAGCCATCTCCTACGAGCAGTACTTC | CASSEAAISYEQYF
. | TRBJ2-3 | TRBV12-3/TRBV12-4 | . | TGTGCCAGCAGTTTAGCGGGTCCCCGGGCAGATACGCAGTATTTT | CASSLAGPRADTQYF
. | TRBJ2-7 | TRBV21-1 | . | TGTGCCAGCAGCAAAGCCGAACAGGTGGGGTTTTCGCGCGAGCAGTACTTC | CASSKAEQVGFSREQYF